Each of the 21 T cell receptor beta chains below was sequenced from the same sample in a study of blood T cell repertoires in COVID-19. Assay used: immunoSEQ multiplex PCR; TCRdb lists only in-frame clones, some missing. The sample records about 68,000 clones, nearly 90% being singletons. The sample consisted of peripheral blood. The receptors stem from a man aged 45-60 years with active COVID-19.

V usage is TRBV7-2 and J usage is TRBJ2-2; weak D call: TRBD2 (7 bases). The V gene lost 5 bases and the J gene lost 5 bases, with 12 bases spanning the gap. The CDR3 sequence is 14 residues long. From germline, CDR1 is SGHTA and CDR2 FQGNSA. CDR3 protein: CASSPGRGTGELFF. Written as DNA, the CDR3 is TGTGCCAGCAGCCCGGGGAGGGGGACCGGGGAGCTGTTTTTT.

This chain links TRBV5-8 with TRBJ2-7; TRBD2 is a possible D gene (6 bases). CDR1 and CDR2 (germline): SGHTS, YDEGEE. CDR3 length equals 12 residues. The V end was cut by 7 bases, the J end by 12 bases, with 20 bases between. CDR3 DNA: TGTGCCAGCCGGTTGGGGGACTGGGGCTTGTACTTC. Its translation: CASRLGDWGLYF.

Only a few counts were recorded for this clone. The V call is TRBV6-5, the J call TRBJ1-2, with 11 bases aligning to TRBD1. J gave up 4 bases and V 9 bases, and 1 base lay outside the gene matches. The germline V gene has CDR1 MNHEY and CDR2 SVGAGI. The CDR3 length is 12 residues. This chain's CDR3 is CASGTGGYGYTF. DNA for the CDR3: TGTGCCAGTGGGACAGGGGGCTATGGCTACACCTTC.

This chain uses TRBV19 with TRBJ1-2, with D possibly matching TRBD1 (5 bases). The CDR3 runs 13 residues. V was pared by 3 bases and J by 4 bases, with 9 bases between. Germline V CDR1 and CDR2: LNHDA, SQIVND (reference sequence). The CDR3 DNA sequence: TGTGCCAGTAGTATTACAGGTAGCTATGGCTACACCTTC. As protein: CASSITGSYGYTF.

This chain links TRBV7-9 with TRBJ2-7; 7 bases align to TRBD1. The germline CDR1 and CDR2 sequences are SEHNR and FQNEAQ (reference sequence). The CDR3 has 15 amino acids. The trim removed 1 base at V and 7 bases at J, leaving 10 bases unmatched. The CDR3: CASSLGGSGDREQYF. The CDR3 bases are TGTGCCAGCAGCTTAGGAGGTTCTGGGGACAGAGAGCAGTACTTC.

This clone is a singleton in its sample. The V and J genes are TRBV18 and TRBJ2-7; no firm D call. Germline assignment: CDR1 KGHSH and CDR2 LQKENI. The CDR3 sequence is 12 residues long. V was clipped by 4 bases and J by 10 bases, with 14 bases between them. The CDR3 DNA sequence: TGTGCCAGCTCACAGACAACAGAGAACCAGTACTTC. This codes for CASSQTTENQYF.

This chain joins TRBV3-1 (or the pseudogene TRBV3-2) and TRBJ2-5; 9 bases map to TRBD2. This CDR3 is built from 17 residues. Trimming took 1 base from V and 2 from J; bases not matched to a gene: 8. Germline V gene sequence: CDR1 LGHDT, CDR2 YNNKEL (reference sequence). Here the CDR3 reads CASSQAPGLATQETQYF. The CDR3 DNA reads as TGTGCCAGCAGCCAAGCCCCGGGACTAGCCACTCAAGAGACCCAGTACTTC.

This chain links TRBV6-5 with TRBJ1-5; D call uncertain. The CDR3 totals 13 residues. V was pared by 7 bases and J by 7 bases, with 14 bases between. CDR1 is MNHEY and CDR2 is SVGAGI in the germline V gene. CDR3 region: CASNLVLPQPQHF. DNA for the CDR3: TGTGCCAGCAATCTGGTCCTACCGCAGCCCCAGCATTTT.

The chain joins TRBV4-1 to TRBJ2-5; a weak D match, TRBD2 (6 bases). The ends were cut back, 4 bases at V and 4 bases at J, with 10 bases in the middle. Germline lookup yields CDR1 MGHRA and CDR2 YSYEKL. CDR3 size: 13 residues. CDR3 protein: CASSPPGGETQYF. The CDR3 DNA reads as TGCGCCAGCAGCCCACCCGGGGGAGAGACCCAGTACTTC.

This clone was observed once. CDR3 in amino acids: CASSWDSYNSPLHF. The CDR3 DNA follows: TGCGCCAGCAGCTGGGACAGCTATAATTCACCCCTCCACTTT. This sequence joins TRBV5-1 and TRBJ1-6; 7 bases map to TRBD1. In germline, CDR1 is SGHRS, CDR2 YFSETQ. The CDR3 has 14 amino acids. The trim removed 3 bases at V and 3 bases at J, leaving 0 bases unmatched.

This clone was picked up a small number of times. V gene TRBV1 combines with J gene TRBJ2-2; the table calls TRBD2, which could not be checked here. TRBV1 is reported as a pseudogene. This CDR3 contains 17 residues. This chain's CDR3 is CTSSPSYSGGKTGELFF. CDR3 nucleotide sequence: TGCACCAGCAGCCCCTCCTATAGCGGGGGGAAAACCGGGGAGCTGTTTTTT.

The chain has TRBV3-1 (or the pseudogene TRBV3-2) and TRBJ2-2; 9 positions agree with TRBD1. The ends lost 3 bases at V and 1 base at J; junction bases unmatched: 0. This CDR3 region has 15 residues. Germline V gene lookup returns CDR1 LGHDT and CDR2 YNNKEL (reference sequence). This chain's CDR3 is CASSQGQGNTGELFF. Here the CDR3 DNA reads TGTGCCAGCAGCCAGGGACAGGGGAACACCGGGGAGCTGTTTTTT.

The genes are TRBV19 and TRBJ2-7, with D maybe TRBD1 (5 bases). Germline-derived CDR1 and CDR2 are LNHDA and SQIVND (reference sequence). V lost 5 bases to trimming and J lost 2 bases, with 13 bases between them. This CDR3 has 14 residues. CDR3 in amino acids: CASSYRTDTYEQYF. The DNA for the CDR3 is TGTGCCAGTAGTTACAGGACGGATACCTACGAGCAGTACTTC. Full variable domain (rest looked up from reference TRBV19 and TRBJ2-7): DGGITQSPKYLFRKEGQNVTLSCEQNLNHDAMYWYRQDPGQGLRLIYYSQIVNDFQKGDIAEGYSVSREKKESFPLTVTSAQKNPTAFYLCASSYRTDTYEQYFGPGTRLTVT.

This chain uses TRBV5-1 with TRBJ2-1; D call uncertain. V was cut by 0 bases and J by 2 bases, with 6 bases left in between. The germline gives CDR1 SGHRS, CDR2 YFSETQ. The length of the CDR3 is 14 residues. The CDR3, as DNA: TGCGCCAGCAGCTTGGATTCAGCCTACAATGAGCAGTTCTTC. This codes for CASSLDSAYNEQFF. Looking up the rest from reference TRBV5-1 and TRBJ2-1 gives the full variable domain: KAGVTQTPRYLIKTRGQQVTLSCSPISGHRSVSWYQQTPGQGLQFLFEYFSETQRNKGNFPGRFSGRQFSNSRSEMNVSTLELGDSALYLCASSLDSAYNEQFFGPGTRLTVL.

The chain is built from TRBV7-8 and TRBJ1-6, with D hard to call. The CDR3 is 12 amino acids. Trimming removed 2 bases from V and 10 bases from J, with 6 bases in between. CDR1 and CDR2 (germline): SGHVS, FQNEAQ. CDR3 DNA: TGTGCCAGCAGCTTACGTAGATCACCCCTCCACTTT. It yields the protein CASSLRRSPLHF.

The genes are TRBV19 and TRBJ1-2, with TRBD1 as a possible D gene (5 bases). Germline-derived CDR1 and CDR2 are LNHDA and SQIVND (reference sequence). The CDR3 extends over 14 amino acids. The V end lost 7 bases, the J end lost 0 bases, and 12 bases lay between the germline ends. CDR3 sequence reads: CASTSRVSNYGYTF. The CDR3 bases are TGTGCCAGTACCTCCAGGGTTTCTAACTATGGCTACACCTTC.

This clone was seen only once. V and J are TRBV4-3 and TRBJ2-4; 8 nucleotides align to TRBD2. The CDR3 is 17 amino acids. Germline CDR1 and CDR2: LGHNA and YSLEER. V lost 0 bases, J lost 1 base, and 5 bases stayed unmatched. The CDR3 loop is CASSQEGLARAKNIQYF. In nucleotides, the CDR3 is TGCGCCAGCAGCCAAGAAGGACTAGCTAGGGCCAAAAACATTCAGTACTTC.

This chain uses TRBV7-9 with TRBJ1-1, with a possible D match to TRBD1 (6 bases). Trimming took 5 bases from V and 4 from J, leaving 14 bases between them. Germline-derived CDR1 and CDR2 are SEHNR and FQNEAQ (reference sequence). The CDR3 runs to 14 residues. The CDR3 DNA reads TGTGCCAGCAGCCGCCCGGAAGGGGGCACTGAAGCTTTCTTT. Translating gives CASSRPEGGTEAFF.

This rearrangement joins TRBV6-5 to TRBJ1-2, with TRBD1 matching over 7 bases. Germline values: CDR1 MNHEY, CDR2 SVGAGI. With V trimmed by 5 bases and J by 4 bases, 10 bases remained unmatched. This CDR3 comprises 15 residues. The CDR3 region is CASSPKRTGLYGYTF. The CDR3 DNA follows: TGTGCCAGCAGTCCGAAGAGGACAGGACTCTATGGCTACACCTTC.

The genes are TRBV5-1 and TRBJ2-7; weak D call: TRBD1 (5 bases). This CDR3 region has 12 residues. The germline V gene encodes CDR1 SGHRS and CDR2 YFSETQ. With 0 bases removed from V and 6 bases from J, the gap between germline ends came to 7 bases. CDR3 nucleotides: TGCGCCAGCAGCTTGGGGCAGGGCGAGCAGTACTTC. Translated, it gives CASSLGQGEQYF.

The chain carries TRBV5-6 and TRBJ2-5, with TRBD1 matching 11 bases. The V gene's germline CDR1 is SGHDT and CDR2 YYEEEE. The CDR3 runs to 16 residues. The V gene end was trimmed by 4 bases and the J gene end by 1 base; junction bases not matched to a gene: 6. The CDR3 nucleotides are TGTGCCAGCAGCGGAGGACAGGGGGCCCTCCAAGAGACCCAGTACTTC. Its protein product is CASSGGQGALQETQYF.